The 13 T cell receptor beta chains given below trace back to one sample, sequenced in a study of CD8 T cells in Susac syndrome. It was with random hexamers that about 0.45 to 1 ug RNA was reverse transcribed. Each CDR3 protein is one row after TCRdb ran MiXCR on the immunoSEQ multiplex PCR reads. The sample shows 400,000 to 550,000 distinct CDR3 sequences, around 83% of them seen only once. Sequences were obtained from CD8+ T cells from PBMCs. Receptors were obtained from a human donor with multiple sclerosis.

The chain recombines TRBV27 with TRBJ2-7; 7 bases map to TRBD2. CDR1 MNHEY and CDR2 SMNVEV come from the germline V gene (reference sequence). V lost 3 bases, J lost 1 base, and 3 bases stayed unmatched. The CDR3 spans 14 residues. The CDR3 DNA is TGTGCCAGCAGTTTTGGCGGGAGATCCTACGAGCAGTACTTC. It translates to CASSFGGRSYEQYF.

The J gene is TRBJ2-5, the V gene TRBV5-5; D gene ambiguous. Germline V gene data show CDR1 as SGHKS and CDR2 as YYEKEE (reference sequence). The CDR3 is made up of 15 amino acids. V lost 4 bases and J 5 bases, leaving 18 bases between the germline ends. CDR3 sequence reads: CASSPGRPFRETQYF. The DNA of the CDR3 is TGTGCCAGCAGCCCCGGACGGCCGTTCCGGGAGACCCAGTACTTC.

The V call is TRBV3-1, the J call TRBJ1-1; unclear D gene. The CDR3 totals 14 residues. Germline CDR1 is LGHDT and CDR2 is YNNKEL (reference sequence). V dropped 0 bases and J dropped 1 base, with 6 bases sitting between them. The CDR3 DNA reads TGTGCCAGCAGCCAAGAGATTGCGAACACTGAAGCTTTCTTT. The encoded protein is CASSQEIANTEAFF.

The rearrangement joins TRBV20-1 to TRBJ1-1, with D perhaps matching TRBD1 (6 bases). The germline V gene has CDR1 DFQATT and CDR2 SNEGSKA (reference sequence). V lost 0 bases to trimming and J lost 0 bases, with 11 bases between them. This CDR3 region has 15 residues. The CDR3 reads CSARDWTEMNTEAFF. The CDR3 bases are TGCAGTGCTAGAGATTGGACAGAGATGAACACTGAAGCTTTCTTT.

The V call is TRBV14, the J call TRBJ2-7, with D maybe TRBD2 (6 bases). The CDR3 covers 15 residues. The ends were cut back, 6 bases at V and 3 bases at J, with 18 bases in the middle. The germline CDR1 and CDR2 sequences are SGHDN and FVKESK. For the CDR3, the DNA is TGTGCCAGCAGTCCGCCACGGCGGGGCCACTACGAGCAGTACTTC. It encodes CASSPPRRGHYEQYF. The full variable domain, completed using reference TRBV14 and TRBJ2-7, is EAGVTQFPSHSVIEKGQTVTLRCDPISGHDNLYWYRRVMGKEIKFLLHFVKESKQDESGMPNNRFLAERTGGTYSTLKVQPAELEDSGVYFCASSPPRRGHYEQYFGPGTRLTVT.

This chain joins TRBV4-1 and TRBJ2-7, with TRBD1 matching 7 bases. V gave up 0 bases and J gave up 6 bases; unmatched junction bases: 8. The CDR3 spans 15 residues. Germline V lookup: CDR1 MGHRA, CDR2 YSYEKL. The CDR3 DNA reads TGCGCCAGCAGCCAAGAATTAAGGGGGCCGGTCGAGCAGTACTTC. This translates into CASSQELRGPVEQYF.

V is TRBV28 and J is TRBJ2-1; D is unresolved. The ends were cut back, 2 bases at V and 10 bases at J, with 9 bases in the middle. This CDR3 has 12 amino acids. CDR1 and CDR2 (germline): MDHEN, SYDVKM. The CDR3 DNA follows: TGTGCCAGCAGTTTACCTCATTGGGAGCAGTTCTTC. As protein: CASSLPHWEQFF.

V gene TRBV19 combines with J gene TRBJ2-1; D remains ambiguous. Trimming stripped 3 bases from V and 7 bases from J, with 10 bases between. This CDR3 comprises 13 residues. Germline V gives CDR1 LNHDA, CDR2 SQIVND (reference sequence). This chain's CDR3 is CASSIGPVNEQFF. DNA for the CDR3: TGTGCCAGTAGTATCGGCCCGGTAAATGAGCAGTTCTTC. The whole variable domain, filled in from reference TRBV19 and TRBJ2-1, reads DGGITQSPKYLFRKEGQNVTLSCEQNLNHDAMYWYRQDPGQGLRLIYYSQIVNDFQKGDIAEGYSVSREKKESFPLTVTSAQKNPTAFYLCASSIGPVNEQFFGPGTRLTVL.

The V and J genes are TRBV5-6 and TRBJ2-5; tentatively, D is TRBD2 (6 bases). The CDR3 is 15 residues long. Trimming left V 0 bases short and J 6 bases short, with 15 bases between. Germline V gene data show CDR1 as SGHDT and CDR2 as YYEEEE. CDR3 DNA: TGTGCCAGCAGCTTGGCCGGGAGAGGGTTAAAGACCCAGTACTTC. Amino acids: CASSLAGRGLKTQYF.

CDR3 sequence reads: CASSLPPNSNQPQHF. Written as DNA, the CDR3 is TGTGCCAGCAGCTTACCCCCAAATAGCAATCAGCCCCAGCATTTT. The chain has TRBV7-8 and TRBJ1-5; D is uncertain. The CDR3 totals 15 residues. CDR1 SGHVS and CDR2 FQNEAQ come from the germline V gene. V lost 2 bases and J 0 bases, leaving 8 bases between the germline ends.

V and J are TRBV3-1 and TRBJ1-6; D possibly corresponds to TRBD1 (5 bases). V was pared by 3 bases and J by 1 base, with 7 bases between. The CDR3 consists of 15 residues. Germline V gene lookup returns CDR1 LGHDT and CDR2 YNNKEL (reference sequence). The CDR3 DNA is TGTGCCAGCAGCCATGGGGGGTCCTATAATTCACCCCTCCACTTT. Translation gives CASSHGGSYNSPLHF.

The gene calls are TRBV28 and TRBJ2-5; 8 nucleotides match TRBD2. The germline V gene encodes CDR1 MDHEN and CDR2 SYDVKM. The CDR3 spans 15 residues. The trim removed 5 bases at V and 5 bases at J, leaving 10 bases unmatched. The CDR3 DNA follows: TGTGCCAGCAGTACGCGTGAGCGGGAGATGGAGACCCAGTACTTC. Residues: CASSTREREMETQYF.

This chain connects TRBV7-9 to TRBJ2-4, with D possibly TRBD2 on 7 matching bases. There are 15 residues in the CDR3. Trimming removed 1 base from V and 7 bases from J, with 14 bases in between. CDR1 SEHNR and CDR2 FQNEAQ come from the germline V gene (reference sequence). The CDR3 sequence is CASSLGSRGGNIQYF. CDR3 sequence (DNA): TGTGCCAGCAGCTTAGGATCCAGGGGAGGGAACATTCAGTACTTC.